This T cell receptor (beta chain) is drawn from a study of blood T cell repertoires in COVID-19. Study summary: From T cells, B-cell-depleted T cells, or PBMCs came the material, which was cDNA or gDNA.

Generated by immunoSEQ multiplex PCR, the TCRdb table keeps only in-frame clones and is missing some. The sample yields 200,000 to 250,000 clones, around 82% seen once. Trimming cost V 6 bases and J 4 bases; bases outside gene matches: 4. The CDR3 runs 14 residues. Per germline, CDR1 LNHDA and CDR2 SQIVND (reference sequence). Self-reported history from a screening survey and questionnaire set each donor's cohort. A COVID-19 case had been met by exposed participants during the 2 weeks before study entry. The sequence was obtained from a woman between 35 and 50 years old who had been exposed to COVID-19. V gene TRBV19 combines with J gene TRBJ2-1, with 9 nucleotides matching TRBD2. Material for sequencing was PBMCs or T cells enriched from blood (not recorded which). The CDR3 nucleotides are TGTGCCAGTAGAATCAGCGGGGGGTACAATGAGCAGTTCTTC. Its translation is CASRISGGYNEQFF.